Below, 26 T cell receptor beta chains from the same sample are listed, as sequenced in a study of response to subunit inactivated influenza vaccine listed by TCRdb under 2018. The receptor library was made with RT-PCR. The run used an Illumina HiSeq 2500. Starting from the raw public reads, TCRdb applied fastp trimming at Q25, assembled clones with MiXCR and retained in-frame beta chains. Rows merge per CDR3 protein into single entries with the most common DNA and genes. The sample profile shows some 600,000 distinct CDR3 sequences; around 15% of them were found once. Of the sample, about 7.6% falls within the top ten clones. The sequencing used PBMCs from blood, collected around 14 days before vaccination. All receptors derive from a man in his forties or fifties who received an inactivated influenza vaccine. Donor details come from another sample of the same person, matched by shared clones.

In its sample, this clonotype was seen a few times. The chain recombines TRBV2 with TRBJ1-6; D gene ambiguous. Germline V gives CDR1 SNHLY, CDR2 FYNNEI. This CDR3 comprises 12 residues. Trimming stripped 6 bases from V and 10 bases from J, with 10 bases between. CDR3 region: CASRLERSPLHF. The DNA for the CDR3 is TGTGCCAGCAGACTCGAGCGCTCACCCCTCCACTTT.

This clonotype appeared many times. The chain uses TRBV12-3 or TRBV12-4 and TRBJ1-2, with 10 bases that match TRBD1. V gave up 5 bases and J gave up 4 bases; unmatched junction bases: 4. CDR3 length: 14 amino acids. CDR3 sequence: CASSMDRGAYGYTF. CDR3 DNA sequence: TGTGCCAGCAGTATGGACAGGGGGGCCTATGGCTACACCTTC.

The CDR3 loop reads CASSLRVSEQYF. The CDR3 DNA reads as TGTGCCAGCAGTTTAAGAGTCTCCGAGCAGTACTTC. The chain couples TRBV28 to TRBJ2-7; no definite D call. Germline V gene lookup returns CDR1 MDHEN and CDR2 SYDVKM. This CDR3 spans 12 amino acids. Trimming cost V 2 bases and J 6 bases, with 8 bases left between them.

The chain couples TRBV19 to TRBJ1-5, with 8 bases fitting TRBD1. CDR1 and CDR2 (germline): LNHDA, SQIVND (reference sequence). The trim removed 5 bases at V and 3 bases at J, leaving 12 bases unmatched. This CDR3 has 17 residues. The CDR3 bases are TGTGCCAGTAGTGCTGACCCCAGGGGGCCTGACAATCAGCCCCAGCATTTT. Protein sequence: CASSADPRGPDNQPQHF.

This clonotype has ten or more counts. The V call is TRBV10-3, the J call TRBJ2-5, with D tentatively TRBD1 or TRBD2 (6 bases each). The CDR3 sequence is 13 residues long. Germline CDR1 ENHRY, CDR2 SYGVKD. Trimming shortened V by 6 bases and J by 5 bases, and 13 bases separated the two germline ends. DNA of the CDR3: TGTGCCATCAGAAGAACAGGGAGGGAGACCCAGTACTTC. Translation gives CAIRRTGRETQYF.

The chain couples TRBV29-1 to TRBJ2-7; 7 positions agree with TRBD1. Germline V gives CDR1 SQVTM, CDR2 ANQGSEA. Germline trimming cut 1 base from V and 2 bases from J; bases unmatched to any gene: 8. The CDR3 is 15 amino acids. The CDR3 nucleotides are TGCAGCGTTGAAGTTGGGGACAGCGAGACCTACGAGCAGTACTTC. Translated: CSVEVGDSETYEQYF.

The chain links TRBV28 to TRBJ2-3; TRBD2 aligns across 11 bases. Losses at the gene ends were 4 bases for V and 10 bases for J; bases not matched to a gene: 13. Germline-derived CDR1 and CDR2 are MDHEN and SYDVKM. This CDR3 contains 16 residues. CDR3 residues: CASSSGSSGGIIPQYF. CDR3 bases: TGTGCCAGCAGTTCAGGATCTAGCGGGGGGATAATTCCGCAGTATTTT.

This clonotype was seen more than once but under ten times. The J gene is TRBJ2-1, the V gene TRBV11-1; TRBD1 matches at 9 bases. CDR1 is SGHAT, CDR2 FQDESV, per germline (reference sequence). V was pared by 2 bases and J by 6 bases, with 17 bases of the junction left unmatched. The CDR3 is 19 amino acids. The CDR3 loop reads CASSLFGVLGQGTSNEQFF. The CDR3 region has the DNA TGTGCCAGCAGCTTATTCGGGGTGCTGGGACAGGGAACTTCCAATGAGCAGTTCTTC.

The chain uses TRBV7-2 and TRBJ2-7, with a weak D call TRBD2 (6 bases). The CDR3 runs 16 residues. Germline CDR1 and CDR2: SGHTA and FQGNSA. V was trimmed by 5 bases and J by 2 bases, leaving 19 bases between them. In DNA form, the CDR3 reads TGTGCCAGCAGCCACGGGGGAAAACAGCTGACCTACGAGCAGTACTTC. Translating gives CASSHGGKQLTYEQYF. The full variable domain, in which reference TRBV7-2 and TRBJ2-7 provide the parts outside the CDR3, is GAGVSQSPSNKVTEKGKDVELRCDPISGHTALYWYRQSLGQGLEFLIYFQGNSAPDKSGLPSDRFSAERTGGSVSTLTIQRTQQEDSAVYLCASSHGGKQLTYEQYFGPGTRLTVT.

This clonotype was seen more than once but under ten times. The chain carries TRBV6-1 and TRBJ1-6, with D possibly being TRBD1 (6 bases). This CDR3 region has 13 residues. Germline assignment: CDR1 MNHNS and CDR2 SASEGT. The V end lost 6 bases, the J end lost 6 bases, and 9 bases lay between the germline ends. In DNA, the CDR3 is TGTGCCAGCAGGGGGGCGATTAATTCACCCCTCCACTTT. Translating it yields CASRGAINSPLHF.

This chain uses TRBV6-5 with TRBJ2-7, with 9 bases lining up with TRBD2. The CDR3 runs to 12 residues. After removal of 5 bases from V and 8 bases from J, the junction contained 4 bases not matched to a gene. CDR1 and CDR2 (germline): MNHEY, SVGAGI. This chain's CDR3 is CASSQTSGKQYF. The CDR3 bases are TGTGCCAGCAGTCAGACTAGCGGAAAGCAGTACTTC.

This clonotype was counted a few times. The rearrangement uses TRBV29-1 and TRBJ2-5; 10 nucleotides line up with TRBD1. V gave up 3 bases and J gave up 3 bases; unmatched junction bases: 10. This CDR3 comprises 16 residues. CDR1 is SQVTM, CDR2 ANQGSEA, per germline. CDR3 sequence reads: CSVDGTGDFGEETQYF. The CDR3 nucleotides are TGCAGCGTTGACGGGACAGGGGATTTTGGGGAAGAGACCCAGTACTTC.

This rearrangement joins TRBV10-3 to TRBJ2-7, with TRBD2 matching over 7 bases. V gave up 4 bases and J gave up 2 bases; unmatched junction bases: 2. Germline V gene data show CDR1 as ENHRY and CDR2 as SYGVKD. The CDR3 runs to 13 residues. The DNA for the CDR3 is TGTGCCATCAGTGGGGACTACCCCTACGAGCAGTACTTC. Translated, it gives CAISGDYPYEQYF.

The V gene is TRBV28, the J gene TRBJ2-7; 7 nucleotides line up with TRBD1. J gave up 2 bases and V 4 bases, and 5 bases lay outside the gene matches. This CDR3 is 14 amino acids long. Germline assignment: CDR1 MDHEN and CDR2 SYDVKM. The CDR3 sequence: CASSSGDRAYEQYF. CDR3 bases: TGTGCCAGCAGTTCCGGGGACAGAGCCTACGAGCAGTACTTC.

This clonotype was counted only a few times. The chain links TRBV9 to TRBJ1-4; D is uncertain. Germline V CDR1 and CDR2: SGDLS, YYNGEE. The CDR3 contains 15 residues. The V end lost 0 bases, the J end lost 0 bases, and 6 bases lay between the germline ends. CDR3 amino acids: CASSVGPSTNEKLFF. The CDR3 region has the DNA TGTGCCAGCAGCGTAGGCCCTTCAACTAATGAAAAACTGTTTTTT.

This clonotype was detected a few times. The CDR3 loop reads CASSLGFNRANTGELFF. Written as DNA, the CDR3 is TGTGCCAGCAGCTTGGGTTTTAACAGGGCGAACACCGGGGAGCTGTTTTTT. The chain recombines TRBV5-6 with TRBJ2-2; D is perhaps TRBD1 (6 bases). The CDR3 length is 17 residues. Trimming removed 0 bases from V and 0 bases from J, with 12 bases in between. Germline CDR1 reads SGHDT; CDR2 reads YYEEEE.

This clonotype was observed a handful of times. The chain joins TRBV7-2 to TRBJ2-7, with a tentative D call TRBD1 (6 bases). Trimming cost V 1 base and J 3 bases, with 10 bases left between them. CDR3 length: 14 residues. The germline CDR1 and CDR2 sequences are SGHTA and FQGNSA. The CDR3 here is CASSLGRGIYEQYF. The CDR3 DNA sequence: TGTGCCAGCAGCTTAGGCAGGGGCATCTACGAGCAGTACTTC. Filled out from reference TRBV7-2 and TRBJ2-7, the complete variable domain reads GAGVSQSPSNKVTEKGKDVELRCDPISGHTALYWYRQSLGQGLEFLIYFQGNSAPDKSGLPSDRFSAERTGGSVSTLTIQRTQQEDSAVYLCASSLGRGIYEQYFGPGTRLTVT.

The chain links TRBV4-1 to TRBJ1-6; tentatively, D is TRBD1 (6 bases). Germline lookup yields CDR1 MGHRA and CDR2 YSYEKL. The germline V and J ends were trimmed by 2 bases and 6 bases, with 20 bases remaining between them. The CDR3 sequence is 18 residues long. The CDR3 sequence: CASSQFRGPGFSNSPLHF. DNA of the CDR3: TGCGCCAGCAGCCAATTCAGGGGACCTGGATTCTCTAATTCACCCCTCCACTTT.

V is TRBV12-3 or TRBV12-4 and J is TRBJ2-2, with TRBD1 as a possible D gene (6 bases). The CDR3 is made up of 19 amino acids. V was pared by 3 bases and J by 5 bases, with 25 bases between. CDR3 sequence (DNA): TGTGCCAGCAGTTTTTGGCTTTCTGCTAAGAAGCAGGGGACCGGGGAGCTGTTTTTT. Its protein product is CASSFWLSAKKQGTGELFF.

This clonotype was seen a handful of times. The chain uses TRBV4-2 and TRBJ1-2, with 7 nucleotides matching TRBD1. Germline CDR1 is LGHNA and CDR2 is YNFKEQ. The CDR3 consists of 17 residues. The ends lost 1 base at V and 0 bases at J; junction bases unmatched: 8. The CDR3 sequence is CASSQVATGVANYGYTF. CDR3 coding DNA: TGTGCCAGCAGCCAAGTCGCTACAGGGGTGGCTAACTATGGCTACACCTTC.

This clonotype has more than one count but fewer than ten. The CDR3 nucleotides read TGTGCCATCAGTGTCAACAGATACACAGATACGCAGTATTTT. It is translated as CAISVNRYTDTQYF. This sequence joins TRBV10-3 and TRBJ2-3, with D uncertain. In germline, CDR1 is ENHRY, CDR2 SYGVKD. V was trimmed by 4 bases and J by 2 bases, leaving 10 bases between them. The CDR3 runs 14 residues.

The sample holds many counts of this clonotype. The chain links TRBV29-1 to TRBJ2-1; the D gene is possibly TRBD1 (6 bases). V lost 5 bases and J 9 bases, leaving 20 bases between the germline ends. Germline CDR1 is SQVTM and CDR2 is ANQGSEA. The length of the CDR3 is 14 residues. CDR3 coding DNA: TGCAGCGTTCCGAGGGGGAGCAGGGATGGTGAGCAGTTCTTC. Its protein product is CSVPRGSRDGEQFF.

The V and J genes are TRBV6-1 and TRBJ1-2, with 12 bases matching TRBD1. The CDR3 spans 15 residues. CDR1 is MNHNS, CDR2 SASEGT, per germline. V was clipped by 3 bases and J by 4 bases; unmatched bases: 3. In DNA form, the CDR3 reads TGTGCCAGCAGTGAGGGACAGGGGGCCGGCTATGGCTACACCTTC. This translates into CASSEGQGAGYGYTF.

This clonotype was recorded a few times. The chain couples TRBV12-3 or TRBV12-4 to TRBJ2-7; the D is unclear. Trimming left V 3 bases short and J 0 bases short, with 6 bases between. The CDR3 is 13 residues long. DNA of the CDR3: TGTGCCAGCAGTTTTGAGGACTCCTACGAGCAGTACTTC. This sequence encodes CASSFEDSYEQYF.

The rearrangement joins TRBV28 to TRBJ2-1; D uncertain. Germline V CDR1 and CDR2: MDHEN, SYDVKM. This CDR3 region has 17 residues. Trimming removed 7 bases at V and 0 bases at J, with 19 bases between. The CDR3 region is CASKRWRLPSSYNEQFF. In nucleotides, the CDR3 is TGTGCCAGCAAAAGGTGGCGCCTTCCTAGCTCCTACAATGAGCAGTTCTTC.

The CDR3 DNA follows: TGCAGCGCCACACCCTCCTCTGGAAACACCATATATTTT. This encodes CSATPSSGNTIYF. V usage is TRBV29-1 and J usage is TRBJ1-3, with unresolved D. CDR3 length equals 13 residues. CDR1 and CDR2 from the germline V gene are SQVTM and ANQGSEA. The V end lost 7 bases, the J end lost 0 bases, and 10 bases lay between the germline ends. The full variable domain, rest sourced from reference TRBV29-1 and TRBJ1-3, is SAVISQKPSRDICQRGTSLTIQCQVDSQVTMMFWYRQQPGQSLTLIATANQGSEATYESGFVIDKFPISRPNLTFSTLTVSNMSPEDSSIYLCSATPSSGNTIYFGEGSWLTVV.